Below are 18 T cell receptor beta chains sequenced from a single sample in a study of CD8+ T cells in alopecia areata. Reverse transcribed after extraction, RNA yielded cDNA as the sequencing template. The repertoire was sequenced with immunoSEQ multiplex PCR; TCRdb's copy has only in-frame clones and lacks some. The sample includes under 200,000 clones, about 60% seen only once; the top ten take approximately 15%. This sample's treatment: oral pan-JAK inhibitor, 5-10 mg twice daily. Sample: CD4+ T cells sorted from blood, taken at week 24, from a patient treated with tofacitinib. The receptors originated from a human donor with alopecia areata.

Only a few counts were recorded for this clone. The CDR3 DNA sequence: TGCAGCGTTACGATTGGGAGGGAAGGCGAGCAGTACTTC. It specifies CSVTIGREGEQYF. The J gene is TRBJ2-7, the V gene TRBV29-1; TRBD2 matches at 7 bases. Germline CDR1 SQVTM, CDR2 ANQGSEA. The CDR3 sequence is 13 residues long. J lost 6 bases, V lost 5 bases, and 10 bases had no gene match.

The chain recombines TRBV29-1 with TRBJ2-5; TRBD1 matches at 7 bases. There are 12 residues in the CDR3. Germline V gene data show CDR1 as SQVTM and CDR2 as ANQGSEA. Trimming took 6 bases from V and 2 from J; bases not matched to a gene: 3. Here the CDR3 reads CSVRDRQETQYF. CDR3 DNA: TGCAGCGTCCGGGACAGACAAGAGACCCAGTACTTC.

This clone has only a few counts. This rearrangement joins TRBV19 to TRBJ1-5; possibly TRBD1 for D (6 bases). V was pared by 6 bases and J by 3 bases, with 15 bases between. The CDR3 covers 15 residues. Looked up from germline, CDR1 is LNHDA and CDR2 is SQIVND (reference sequence). The CDR3 protein is CASSLTGINNQPQHF. CDR3 DNA: TGTGCCAGTAGCCTGACAGGAATAAACAATCAGCCCCAGCATTTT. Using reference TRBV19 and TRBJ1-5 for the parts outside the CDR3, the full variable domain is DGGITQSPKYLFRKEGQNVTLSCEQNLNHDAMYWYRQDPGQGLRLIYYSQIVNDFQKGDIAEGYSVSREKKESFPLTVTSAQKNPTAFYLCASSLTGINNQPQHFGDGTRLSIL.

This chain connects TRBV9 to TRBJ1-2; 8 bases map to TRBD1. CDR3 length equals 14 residues. V lost 3 bases and J lost 4; bases outside the gene matches: 5. The germline V gene encodes CDR1 SGDLS and CDR2 YYNGEE. The CDR3 DNA sequence: TGTGCCAGCAGCGGAAACAGGGGGGTCTATGGCTACACCTTC. Residues: CASSGNRGVYGYTF.

The chain is built from TRBV29-1 and TRBJ2-6; D not resolved. The CDR3 consists of 13 residues. CDR1 SQVTM and CDR2 ANQGSEA come from the germline V gene. V was clipped by 6 bases and J by 2 bases, with 8 bases between them. The CDR3 sequence is CSVETAGANVLTF. Written as DNA, the CDR3 is TGCAGCGTCGAAACGGCTGGGGCCAACGTCCTGACTTTC.

This clone showed up just a few times. The J gene is TRBJ2-3, the V gene TRBV29-1; D is tentatively TRBD1 or TRBD2 (5 bases each). The V end lost 3 bases, the J end lost 2 bases, and 15 bases lay between the germline ends. This CDR3 is 15 amino acids long. Germline V gene lookup returns CDR1 SQVTM and CDR2 ANQGSEA. In DNA, the CDR3 is TGCAGCGTTGATACTTCTGGGGGAAACACAGATACGCAGTATTTT. It encodes CSVDTSGGNTDTQYF.

This clone came up a few times. This rearrangement joins TRBV7-2 to TRBJ1-1; D not certain. CDR3 length: 11 amino acids. The V end was cut by 6 bases, the J end by 3 bases, with 5 bases between. Germline V lookup: CDR1 SGHTA, CDR2 FQGNSA. The CDR3 is CASSPHTEAFF. DNA for the CDR3: TGTGCCAGCAGTCCTCACACTGAAGCTTTCTTT.

The chain carries TRBV5-1 and TRBJ1-6, with D maybe TRBD1 (5 bases). V lost 5 bases and J 7 bases, leaving 10 bases between the germline ends. There are 13 residues in the CDR3. Germline V lookup: CDR1 SGHRS, CDR2 YFSETQ. The CDR3 sequence: CASSGAENSPLHF. DNA for the CDR3: TGCGCCAGCAGTGGGGCCGAGAATTCACCCCTCCACTTT.

This clone was recorded a few times. V usage is TRBV2 and J usage is TRBJ1-1; TRBD1 might be the D (6 bases). This CDR3 has 14 amino acids. V was clipped by 7 bases and J by 4 bases, with 16 bases between them. Germline V gene lookup returns CDR1 SNHLY and CDR2 FYNNEI. CDR3 in DNA: TGTGCCAGCATACGGGCCGGAGGGGGCACTGAAGCTTTCTTT. Translating gives CASIRAGGGTEAFF. Together with reference TRBV2 and TRBJ1-1, the CDR3 gives the full variable domain: EPEVTQTPSHQVTQMGQEVILRCVPISNHLYFYWYRQILGQKVEFLVSFYNNEISEKSEIFDDQFSVERPDGSNFTLKIRSTKLEDSAMYFCASIRAGGGTEAFFGQGTRLTVV.

The chain joins TRBV10-3 to TRBJ2-7, with 11 bases matching TRBD1. Germline CDR1 ENHRY, CDR2 SYGVKD. Unmatched junction bases numbered 4, after V lost 6 bases and J lost 3 bases. The CDR3 is 14 residues long. In DNA form, the CDR3 reads TGTGCCATCAGGGGGACAGGGGGGAACTACGAGCAGTACTTC. Translating it yields CAIRGTGGNYEQYF.

V usage is TRBV29-1 and J usage is TRBJ2-5, with D possibly being TRBD1 (7 bases). The germline V gene encodes CDR1 SQVTM and CDR2 ANQGSEA. Trimming shortened V by 7 bases and J by 2 bases, and 14 bases separated the two germline ends. The CDR3 runs to 13 residues. CDR3 coding DNA: TGCAGCGCTAGCAGGGGGACTCAAGAGACCCAGTACTTC. Translation: CSASRGTQETQYF. The complete variable domain, with remaining parts taken from reference TRBV29-1 and TRBJ2-5, reads SAVISQKPSRDICQRGTSLTIQCQVDSQVTMMFWYRQQPGQSLTLIATANQGSEATYESGFVIDKFPISRPNLTFSTLTVSNMSPEDSSIYLCSASRGTQETQYFGPGTRLLVL.

Here the CDR3 DNA reads TGTGCCAGCAGCCCGAGACTAGCCTGGGAGACCCAGTACTTC. Translating it yields CASSPRLAWETQYF. The chain carries TRBV7-9 and TRBJ2-5; 7 bases line up with TRBD2. CDR1 SEHNR and CDR2 FQNEAQ come from the germline V gene (reference sequence). The V gene end was trimmed by 5 bases and the J gene end by 5 bases; junction bases not matched to a gene: 8. The CDR3 runs to 14 residues.

This chain uses TRBV7-6 with TRBJ2-1; D is uncertain. Per the germline V gene, CDR1 is SGHVS and CDR2 is FNYEAQ. Trimming pared 0 bases from V and 10 bases from J, leaving 10 bases between. CDR3 length: 13 amino acids. CDR3 sequence reads: CASSLASRAEQFF. CDR3 nucleotide sequence: TGTGCCAGCAGCTTAGCTTCCCGGGCGGAGCAGTTCTTC.

This sequence joins TRBV2 and TRBJ1-2, with D perhaps matching TRBD1 (5 bases). The length of the CDR3 is 14 residues. Per the germline V gene, CDR1 is SNHLY and CDR2 is FYNNEI. The V end was cut by 5 bases, the J end by 0 bases, with 10 bases between. The CDR3 spells CASSRDGPNYGYTF. For the CDR3, the DNA is TGTGCCAGCAGTCGGGACGGACCTAACTATGGCTACACCTTC.

CDR3 loop: CASTQDRVANSPLHF. DNA of the CDR3: TGTGCCAGCACCCAAGATCGGGTGGCTAATTCACCCCTCCACTTT. This chain connects TRBV6-6 to TRBJ1-6; unclear D gene. Per the germline V gene, CDR1 is MNHNY and CDR2 is SVGAGI (reference sequence). CDR3 size: 15 residues. Trimming took 7 bases from V and 6 from J, leaving 16 bases between them.

This chain links TRBV2 with TRBJ1-2, with TRBD1 matching 8 bases. This CDR3 has 15 amino acids. V shed 1 base and J 4 bases; nucleotides not matched to a gene: 5. CDR1 and CDR2 (germline): SNHLY, FYNNEI. CDR3 protein: CASSEGTGQGYGYTF. CDR3 nucleotides: TGTGCCAGCAGTGAAGGGACAGGGCAAGGCTATGGCTACACCTTC.

The chain joins TRBV30 to TRBJ2-1; D not resolved. CDR1 GTSNPN and CDR2 SVGIG come from the germline V gene (reference sequence). The CDR3 has 15 residues. V shed 8 bases and J shed 0 bases, with 17 bases lying between them. CDR3: CAHEKRRSSYNEQFF. The CDR3 nucleotides read TGTGCCCACGAGAAAAGACGAAGCTCCTACAATGAGCAGTTCTTC.

The chain has TRBV5-1 and TRBJ2-5; the match to TRBD1 covers 8 bases. This CDR3 comprises 16 residues. The V gene end was trimmed by 3 bases and the J gene end by 0 bases; junction bases not matched to a gene: 7. Per the germline V gene, CDR1 is SGHRS and CDR2 is YFSETQ. Here the CDR3 DNA reads TGCGCCAGCAGCTCCCAGGGGGCGTCGTACCAAGAGACCCAGTACTTC. Translation gives CASSSQGASYQETQYF.